This TCR beta chain came from a study of molecular identifiers for immune sequencing clone quantification. The wider study: Replicates split RNA from approximately 22,000 or 94,000 naive CD8 cells five ways, and the researchers sequenced four portions.

Sorting defined naive CD8 T cells as CD8+CD4-CCR7+CD45RA+. Comments on this clonotype: A much larger clone sits a single nucleotide away, making a read error possible.

TCRdb itself ran the PCR reads through MiXCR, one entry per CDR3 protein. The sample holds around 470,000 distinct CDR3 sequences; around 25% are singletons and the top ten take 0.7% to 0.9%. The receptor comes from a human donor in good health. Some libraries in this study had Jurkat cell RNA spiked in. Sequences were obtained from naive CD8+ T cells from blood, with Jurkat cell RNA spiked in. Subset in this sample: FACS-sorted CD8+CD4-CCR7+CD45RA+ naive T cells.

The CDR3 DNA reads as TGCAGCGTTAGGGACGGCTATGAAGCTCTCTTT. It codes for CSVRDGYEALF. The chain combines TRBV29-1 with TRBJ1-1, with D possibly matching TRBD1 (5 bases). The CDR3 length is 11 residues. From germline, CDR1 is SQVTM and CDR2 ANQGSEA.